This T cell receptor beta chain was sequenced during a study of response to subunit inactivated influenza vaccine. The study, taken as a whole, reports: Authors suggested each seasonal flu vaccination may recruit only limited numbers of new T cells.

As concerns this clonotype: Its matching antigen is unknown.

TCRdb reprocessed the RT-PCR reads via MiXCR and lists one record per CDR3 protein. The table has about 700,000 distinct CDR3 sequences, about 14% seen once. The TCR comes from a man aged 50 to 60 who received an inactivated influenza vaccine. Here the sequenced sample was PBMCs from blood, taken 14 days before vaccination.

The CDR3 spells CATSEGSSGTDTQYF. CDR3 nucleotide sequence: TGTGCCACCAGTGAAGGATCTAGCGGGACAGATACGCAGTATTTT. The V gene is TRBV24-1, the J gene TRBJ2-3; 8 bases map to TRBD2. CDR1 is KGHDR, CDR2 SFDVKD, per germline. The V segment lost 4 bases and the J segment 3 bases; nucleotides outside the gene matches: 5. The CDR3 consists of 15 residues.